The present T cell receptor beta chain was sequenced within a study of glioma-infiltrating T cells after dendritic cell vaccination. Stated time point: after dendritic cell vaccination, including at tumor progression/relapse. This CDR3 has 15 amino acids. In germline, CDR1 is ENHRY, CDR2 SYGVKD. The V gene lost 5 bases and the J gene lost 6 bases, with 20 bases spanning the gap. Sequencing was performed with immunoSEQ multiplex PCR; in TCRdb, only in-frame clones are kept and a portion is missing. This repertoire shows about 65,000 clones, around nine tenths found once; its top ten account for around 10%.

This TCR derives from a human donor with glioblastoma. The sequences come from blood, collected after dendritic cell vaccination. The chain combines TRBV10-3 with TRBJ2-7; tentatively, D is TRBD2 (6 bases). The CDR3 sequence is CAISRRDLGQSEQYF. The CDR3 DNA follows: TGTGCCATCAGTAGGAGGGACCTGGGGCAATCCGAGCAGTACTTC.